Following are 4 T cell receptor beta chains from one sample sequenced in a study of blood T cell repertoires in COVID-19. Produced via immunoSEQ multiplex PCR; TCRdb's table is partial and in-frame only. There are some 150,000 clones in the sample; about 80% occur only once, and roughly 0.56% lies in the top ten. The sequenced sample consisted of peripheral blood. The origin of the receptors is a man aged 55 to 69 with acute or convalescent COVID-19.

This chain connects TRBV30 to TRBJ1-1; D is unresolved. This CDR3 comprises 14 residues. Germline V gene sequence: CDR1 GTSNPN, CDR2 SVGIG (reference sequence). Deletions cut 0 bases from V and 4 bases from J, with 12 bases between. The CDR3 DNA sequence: TGTGCCTGGAGTGTATCTACATCGGGCACTGAAGCTTTCTTT. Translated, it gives CAWSVSTSGTEAFF. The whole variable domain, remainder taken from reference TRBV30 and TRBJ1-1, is SQTIHQWPATLVQPVGSPLSLECTVEGTSNPNLYWYRQAAGRGLQLLFYSVGIGQISSEVPQNLSASRPQDRQFILSSKKLLLSDSGFYLCAWSVSTSGTEAFFGQGTRLTVV.

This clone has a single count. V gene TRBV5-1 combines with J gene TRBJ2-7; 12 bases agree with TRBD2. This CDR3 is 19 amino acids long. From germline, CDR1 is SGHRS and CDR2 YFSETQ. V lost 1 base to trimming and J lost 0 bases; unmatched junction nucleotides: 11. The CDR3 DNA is TGCGCCAGCAGCTTGTCCGTGAAGCTAGCGGGAGGGAGCTCCTACGAGCAGTACTTC. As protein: CASSLSVKLAGGSSYEQYF.

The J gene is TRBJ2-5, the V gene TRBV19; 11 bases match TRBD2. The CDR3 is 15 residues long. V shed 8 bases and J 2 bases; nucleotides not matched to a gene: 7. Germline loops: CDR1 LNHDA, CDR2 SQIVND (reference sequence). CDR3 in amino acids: CASGQASGGQETQYF. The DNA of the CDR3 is TGTGCCAGTGGTCAGGCTAGCGGGGGGCAAGAGACCCAGTACTTC.

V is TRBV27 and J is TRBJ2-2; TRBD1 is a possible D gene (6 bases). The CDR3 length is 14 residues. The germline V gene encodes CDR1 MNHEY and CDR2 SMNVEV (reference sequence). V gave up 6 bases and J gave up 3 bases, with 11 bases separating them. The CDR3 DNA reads TGTGCCAGCAGGCCTGGACAGCACACCGGGGAGCTGTTTTTT. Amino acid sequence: CASRPGQHTGELFF.